Sequencing of this TCR beta chain was carried out in a study of T cell responses to AZD1222 COVID-19 vaccine. The CDR3 covers 14 residues. Germline V gene data show CDR1 as SGDLS and CDR2 as YYNGEE. The V gene lost 1 base and the J gene lost 0 bases, with 4 bases spanning the gap. Assay: immunoSEQ multiplex PCR; the TCRdb copy retains only in-frame clones and omits some. The top ten hold less than 2% of the sample, which has around 160,000 clones, 90% to 95% seen once. The chain combines TRBV9 with TRBJ2-2, with D unclear. This receptor was taken from an adult in good health. Material: peripheral blood, obtained on day 0 of AZD1222 vaccination. The CDR3 DNA reads as TGTGCCAGCAGCGTAACGTCGAACACCGGGGAGCTGTTTTTT. This encodes CASSVTSNTGELFF.